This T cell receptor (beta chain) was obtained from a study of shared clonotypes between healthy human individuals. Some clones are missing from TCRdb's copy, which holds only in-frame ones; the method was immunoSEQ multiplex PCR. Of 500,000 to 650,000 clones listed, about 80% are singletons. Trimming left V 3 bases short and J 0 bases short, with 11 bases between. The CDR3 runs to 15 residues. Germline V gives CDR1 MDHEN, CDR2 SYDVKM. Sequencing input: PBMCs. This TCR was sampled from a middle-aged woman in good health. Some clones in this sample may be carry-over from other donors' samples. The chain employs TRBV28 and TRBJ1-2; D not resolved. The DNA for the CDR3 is TGTGCCAGCAGTTTCCTCCGGGGAGCTAACTATGGCTACACCTTC. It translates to CASSFLRGANYGYTF.